This T cell receptor (beta chain) was sequenced during a study of blood T cell repertoires in COVID-19. At the level of the study: Spain, Italy and the United States supplied samples that represented acute and convalescent COVID-19. PBMCs, B-cell-depleted T cells, or T cells provided the cDNA or gDNA that made up the material.

Two negative PCRs, clearance, or symptom resolution had been documented for recovered Cohort 3 donors. The CDR3 is made up of 14 amino acids. Germline V gene data show CDR1 as SGHDN and CDR2 as FVKESK. V shed 6 bases and J shed 4 bases, with 13 bases lying between them. Source study methods: Amplified reference gene primers provided the basis for estimating nucleated cell counts. TCRdb's table, derived via immunoSEQ multiplex PCR, lists solely in-frame clones and lacks some. The V and J calls and clone size were taken over from that table, and D and trimming were inferred from the DNA. The sample lists some 490,000 clones, 70% to 90% occurring once.

Sequencing was done on a sample of PBMCs or T cells enriched from blood (not recorded which). J is TRBJ1-3 and V is TRBV14; D is undetermined. The TCR comes from a woman aged 55-75 years who had recovered from COVID-19. CDR3 sequence (DNA): TGTGCCAGCAGTCCGTGGGGAGGAGGAAACACCATATATTTT. Translating gives CASSPWGGGNTIYF.